This TCR beta chain was retrieved from a study of blood T cells in healthy people across ages. The V end was cut by 7 bases, the J end by 5 bases, with 15 bases between. CDR3 size: 14 residues. A J-beta primer mix and a sample-barcoded 5' primer were used in a second PCR of roughly 7 to 12 cycles. Each CDR3 protein is one row after TCRdb ran MiXCR on the 5' RACE reads. The repertoire holds about 290,000 distinct CDR3 sequences, with roughly 26% as singletons. Per individual sample, total RNA of at least 6 micrograms was extracted. Of note for this clonotype: No antigen is known for it.

General study points: A greater number of naive CD4+ cells and higher diversity distinguished long-lived donors from aged donors. A strong correlation between TCR beta diversity and naive T cell percentage was seen.

The chain is built from TRBV12-3 or TRBV12-4 and TRBJ2-1; D possibly corresponds to TRBD2 (5 bases). The receptor's source is a woman in her 70s in good health. The source material was blood. Written as DNA, the CDR3 is TGTGCCAGCAACCCTCCGGGGAAGAACAATGAGCAGTTCTTC. This translates into CASNPPGKNNEQFF.